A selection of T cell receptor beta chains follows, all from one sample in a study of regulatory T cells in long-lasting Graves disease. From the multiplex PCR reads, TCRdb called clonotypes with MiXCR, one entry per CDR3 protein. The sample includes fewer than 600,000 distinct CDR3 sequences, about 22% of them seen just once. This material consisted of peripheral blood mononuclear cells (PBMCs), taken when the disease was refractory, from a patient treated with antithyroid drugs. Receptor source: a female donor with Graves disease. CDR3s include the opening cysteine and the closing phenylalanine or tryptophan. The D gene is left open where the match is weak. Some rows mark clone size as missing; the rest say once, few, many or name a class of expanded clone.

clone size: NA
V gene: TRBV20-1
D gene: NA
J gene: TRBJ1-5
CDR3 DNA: TGCAGTGCTGGAGACGGACAAGTTTATAGCAATCAGCCCCAGCATTTT
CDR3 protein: CSAGDGQVYSNQPQHF

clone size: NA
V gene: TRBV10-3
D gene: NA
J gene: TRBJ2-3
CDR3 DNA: TGTGCCATCAGTGAGTCGGGGACAGATACGCAGTATTTT
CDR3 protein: CAISESGTDTQYF

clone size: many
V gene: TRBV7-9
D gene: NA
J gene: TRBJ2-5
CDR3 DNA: TGTGCCAGCAGCTTAGCGCCGGTCCAAGAGACCCAGTACTTC
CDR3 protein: CASSLAPVQETQYF

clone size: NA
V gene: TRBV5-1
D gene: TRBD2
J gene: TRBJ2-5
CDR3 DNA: TGCGCCAGCAGCGTGGGGGGGGTGTTGGGCCAAGAGACCCAGTACTTC
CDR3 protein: CASSVGGVLGQETQYF

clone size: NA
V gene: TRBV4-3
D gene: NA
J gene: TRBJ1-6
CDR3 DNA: TGCGCCAGCAGCCAAGATTATTTCGGGGGAAAGGGGAATTCACCCCTCCACTTT
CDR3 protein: CASSQDYFGGKGNSPLHF

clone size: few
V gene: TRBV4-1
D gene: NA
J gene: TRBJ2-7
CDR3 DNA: TGCGCCAGCAGCCAAGTGGCGGAACAGCTCTACGAGCAGTACTTC
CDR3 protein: CASSQVAEQLYEQYF

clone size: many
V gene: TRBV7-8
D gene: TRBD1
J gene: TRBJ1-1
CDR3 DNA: TGTGCCAGCAGCCCGCGGACAGGGGCGCGGCACACTGAAGCTTTCTTT
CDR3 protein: CASSPRTGARHTEAFF

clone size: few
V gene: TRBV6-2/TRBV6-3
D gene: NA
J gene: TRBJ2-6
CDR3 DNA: TGTGCCAGCAGTTCCAAGATACAGACCTCTGGGGCCAACGTCCTGACTTTC
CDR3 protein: CASSSKIQTSGANVLTF

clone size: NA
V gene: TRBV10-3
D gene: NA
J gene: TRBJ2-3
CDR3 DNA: TGTGCCAGCAGATCACAAGATACGCAGTATTTT
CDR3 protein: CASRSQDTQYF

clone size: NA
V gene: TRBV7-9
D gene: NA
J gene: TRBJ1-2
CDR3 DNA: TGTGCCAGCAGCTCTCAGAGCCCGGGGCTCTATGGCTACACCTTC
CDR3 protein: CASSSQSPGLYGYTF

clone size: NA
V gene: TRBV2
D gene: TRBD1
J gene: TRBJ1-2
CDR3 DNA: TGTGCCAGCAGCGAGGACAGGATCAACTATGGCTACACCTTC
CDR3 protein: CASSEDRINYGYTF

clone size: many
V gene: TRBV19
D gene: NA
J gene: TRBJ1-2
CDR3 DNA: TGTGCCAGTAGCCTCCCCGTTTATGGCTACACCTTC
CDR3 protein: CASSLPVYGYTF

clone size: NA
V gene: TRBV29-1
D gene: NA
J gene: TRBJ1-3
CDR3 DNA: TGCAGCGTTGAACCGCGAGGGACACCGGGCCATTTT
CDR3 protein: CSVEPRGTPGHF